The 23 T cell receptor beta chains in this list originate from one sample, sequenced in a study of cytomegalovirus exposure and HLA in healthy donors. This table comes from immunoSEQ multiplex PCR, and its TCRdb copy is limited to in-frame clones, with some not included. This table has about 55,000 clones, over 75% appearing once. The specimen was PBMCs. These receptors were obtained from a man between 18 and 29 years old in good health and CMV-seronegative.

The chain couples TRBV5-1 to TRBJ1-1; no reliable D call. CDR1 and CDR2 (germline): SGHRS, YFSETQ. With 0 bases removed from V and 5 bases from J, the gap between germline ends came to 8 bases. The CDR3 has 13 amino acids. CDR3: CASSLVSGTEAFF. The CDR3 DNA reads as TGCGCCAGCAGCTTGGTTTCCGGGACTGAAGCTTTCTTT.

The chain couples TRBV7-2 to TRBJ2-4; 10 positions agree with TRBD1. Losses at the gene ends were 4 bases for V and 6 bases for J; bases not matched to a gene: 3. The CDR3 extends over 14 amino acids. Germline lookup yields CDR1 SGHTA and CDR2 FQGNSA. CDR3 nucleotide sequence: TGTGCCAGCAGCTCCGGGACAGGGGTAAACATTCAGTACTTC. Protein product: CASSSGTGVNIQYF.

Turning to this clone: At one end the junction does not follow the germline gene, possibly because of a read error. CDR3 in amino acids: CASSLGTGQF. CDR3 in DNA: TGTGCCAGCAGCTTAGGGACAGGCCAGTTT. The J gene is TRBJ1-1, the V gene TRBV7-9; 7 bases map to TRBD1. This CDR3 has 10 residues. Germline-derived CDR1 and CDR2 are SEHNR and FQNEAQ (reference sequence).

The chain joins TRBV5-4 to TRBJ2-7, with TRBD2 identical over 8 bases. The length of the CDR3 is 16 residues. Germline CDR1 is SGHNT and CDR2 is YYREEE (reference sequence). J was trimmed by 6 bases and V by 0 bases; bases with no gene match: 11. The CDR3 nucleotides are TGTGCCAGCAGCTTGGGCCCCAGCGGGAGAACCTCCGAGCAGTACTTC. As protein: CASSLGPSGRTSEQYF.

This clone came up once. The chain is built from TRBV6-1 and TRBJ2-7; tentatively, D is TRBD2 (5 bases). Germline V gene lookup returns CDR1 MNHNS and CDR2 SASEGT. Trimming removed 9 bases from V and 2 bases from J, with 14 bases in between. The CDR3 spans 13 residues. As DNA, the CDR3 is TGTGCCAGTTCAAAACCGGGGACCTACGAGCAGTACTTC. Amino acids: CASSKPGTYEQYF.

The chain has TRBV2 and TRBJ2-5, with 7 positions matching TRBD1. This CDR3 is built from 12 residues. V lost 7 bases, J lost 4 bases, and 3 bases stayed unmatched. From germline, CDR1 is SNHLY and CDR2 FYNNEI. Here the CDR3 DNA reads TGTGCCAGCACTACAGGGGTAGAGACCCAGTACTTC. Translated, it gives CASTTGVETQYF.

The genes are TRBV21-1 and TRBJ1-1; the table's D call, TRBD1, has no DNA check behind it. TRBV21-1 is assigned pseudogene status. The length of the CDR3 is 14 residues. CDR3 sequence reads: CASSKTELNTEAFF. As DNA, the CDR3 is TGTGCCAGCAGCAAGACAGAGCTGAACACTGAAGCTTTCTTT.

The chain carries TRBV13 and TRBJ1-1, with D perhaps TRBD1 (5 bases). CDR3 length: 12 residues. Trimming left V 5 bases short and J 5 bases short, with 9 bases between. Germline V gene lookup returns CDR1 PRHDT and CDR2 FYEKMQ (reference sequence). The chain's CDR3 is CASSLYRTEAFF. The CDR3 nucleotides are TGTGCCAGCAGCCTCTACAGGACTGAAGCTTTCTTT.

The CDR3 is CASTPNFYEQYF. In DNA, the CDR3 is TGTGCCAGCACCCCAAACTTCTACGAGCAGTACTTC. V usage is TRBV6-1 and J usage is TRBJ2-7; D remains unclear. The germline CDR1 and CDR2 sequences are MNHNS and SASEGT. V lost 7 bases, J lost 3 bases, and 10 bases lay in between. The CDR3 runs to 12 residues.

This sequence joins TRBV6-4 and TRBJ2-3, with a tentative D call TRBD1 (6 bases). The CDR3 extends over 13 amino acids. With 4 bases removed from V and 1 base from J, the gap between germline ends came to 6 bases. CDR1 and CDR2 from the germline V gene are MRHNA and SNTAGT. The CDR3 sequence is CASSAGGTDTQYF. The CDR3 DNA is TGTGCCAGCAGTGCAGGGGGCACAGATACGCAGTATTTT.

The V and J genes are TRBV7-2 and TRBJ2-3, with D maybe TRBD1 (5 bases). Germline V gives CDR1 SGHTA, CDR2 FQGNSA. CDR3 size: 17 residues. V lost 5 bases to trimming and J lost 0 bases, with 18 bases between them. In DNA form, the CDR3 reads TGTGCCAGCAGCCGATCATTTGCGACAGCAAGCACAGATACGCAGTATTTT. Protein product: CASSRSFATASTDTQYF.

The chain carries TRBV5-4 and TRBJ2-4; D possibly corresponds to TRBD1 (5 bases). Between the trimmed V and J ends, which lost 0 bases and 1 base, there was a span of 5 bases. This CDR3 has 14 amino acids. Germline V gives CDR1 SGHNT, CDR2 YYREEE (reference sequence). The CDR3 loop reads CASSLDRAKNIQYF. Written as DNA, the CDR3 is TGTGCCAGCAGCTTGGACAGGGCCAAAAACATTCAGTACTTC.

The chain recombines TRBV11-2 with TRBJ2-7, with 9 positions matching TRBD1. Germline lookup yields CDR1 SGHAT and CDR2 FQNNGV. The CDR3 is 17 residues long. The J segment lost 4 bases and the V segment lost 6 bases, leaving 16 bases of the junction unmatched. The CDR3, as DNA: TGTGCCAGCAGAGGGGTGTCTAGGACAGGGGAACAGTACGAGCAGTACTTC. It specifies CASRGVSRTGEQYEQYF.

The V call is TRBV6-1, the J call TRBJ2-1, with TRBD2 matching over 12 bases. The junction had 7 bases not matched to a gene; V was cut back by 8 bases and J by 8 bases. Germline V CDR1 and CDR2: MNHNS, SASEGT. The CDR3 runs to 14 residues. DNA of the CDR3: TGTGCCAGCGGGCGACTAGCGGGAGAATATGAGCAGTTCTTC. It translates to CASGRLAGEYEQFF.

This sequence joins TRBV4-2 and TRBJ2-7; TRBD2 matches at 7 bases. With V trimmed by 1 base and J by 6 bases, 9 bases remained unmatched. The V gene's germline CDR1 is LGHNA and CDR2 YNFKEQ. The CDR3 extends over 15 amino acids. The CDR3 loop is CASSQVEAGVVEQYF. In DNA form, the CDR3 reads TGTGCCAGCAGCCAAGTTGAGGCGGGAGTAGTCGAGCAGTACTTC.

This rearrangement joins TRBV4-2 to TRBJ2-3, with D tentatively TRBD2 (6 bases). The germline V gene encodes CDR1 LGHNA and CDR2 YNFKEQ. The CDR3 consists of 16 residues. The V gene lost 4 bases and the J gene lost 4 bases, with 18 bases spanning the gap. The chain's CDR3 is CASSPPPGSLADTQYF. The CDR3 coding sequence is TGTGCCAGCAGCCCACCCCCCGGGAGTCTCGCAGATACGCAGTATTTT.

The chain links TRBV2 to TRBJ1-1; D remains ambiguous. V was shortened by 8 bases and J by 7 bases, with 17 bases between the two germline ends. Germline V gene sequence: CDR1 SNHLY, CDR2 FYNNEI. The CDR3 is 13 amino acids. CDR3 protein: CASHLVAGGEAFF. For the CDR3, the DNA is TGTGCCAGCCACCTCGTAGCCGGCGGTGAAGCTTTCTTT.

This chain links TRBV5-3 with TRBJ1-4; D may be TRBD1 (6 bases). TRBV5-3 is an ORF; its function is uncertain. With 4 bases removed from V and 6 bases from J, the gap between germline ends came to 19 bases. The CDR3 totals 16 residues. CDR3 sequence: CARSGISSDSDEKLFF. CDR3 sequence (DNA): TGTGCCAGAAGCGGCATAAGCTCGGACAGTGATGAAAAACTGTTTTTT.

This clone has at least ten counts. V usage is TRBV4-2 and J usage is TRBJ2-6, with TRBD1 as a possible D gene (6 bases). Germline assignment: CDR1 LGHNA and CDR2 YNFKEQ. The CDR3 runs 16 residues. V was cut by 3 bases and J by 0 bases, with 9 bases left in between. The CDR3 coding sequence is TGTGCCAGCAGCCAGGACAGTTCCTCTGGGGCCAACGTCCTGACTTTC. Amino acid sequence: CASSQDSSSGANVLTF.

In its sample, this clone was seen once. The gene calls are TRBV11-2 and TRBJ2-7; TRBD1 agrees at 8 bases. The trim removed 1 base at V and 6 bases at J, leaving 8 bases unmatched. This CDR3 has 15 amino acids. Germline CDR1 is SGHAT and CDR2 is FQNNGV. As DNA, the CDR3 is TGTGCCAGCAGCTTAGGCGGACAGGGACGGAGCGAGCAGTACTTC. Its translation: CASSLGGQGRSEQYF.

This chain joins TRBV9 and TRBJ2-1, with 10 bases aligning to TRBD1. Germline V gives CDR1 SGDLS, CDR2 YYNGEE. CDR3 length: 14 residues. The V gene end was trimmed by 4 bases and the J gene end by 6 bases; junction bases not matched to a gene: 4. The CDR3: CASSNRDRGNEQFF. In nucleotides, the CDR3 is TGTGCCAGCAGCAACCGGGACAGGGGCAATGAGCAGTTCTTC.

The CDR3 DNA reads TGTGCCAGCACCCTTAGCGGGGCCCCCACAGATACGCAGTATTTT. Protein: CASTLSGAPTDTQYF. The chain recombines TRBV28 with TRBJ2-3; 8 bases fit TRBD2. V shed 7 bases, J shed 2 bases, and the junction held 8 bases outside the gene matches. Germline CDR1 reads MDHEN; CDR2 reads SYDVKM. This CDR3 contains 15 residues.

This clone appeared a single time. The CDR3: CASSRAGTSGNEQFF. The CDR3 DNA reads TGTGCCAGCAGCCGCGCCGGGACTAGCGGCAATGAGCAGTTCTTC. The genes are TRBV11-3 and TRBJ2-1; 11 bases align to TRBD2. The V and J ends lost 5 bases and 6 bases, in that order; junction bases with no gene match: 6. This CDR3 region has 15 residues. Germline V gene sequence: CDR1 SGHNT, CDR2 YENEEA.